This T cell receptor (beta chain) was captured by sequencing in a study of cytomegalovirus exposure and HLA in healthy donors. CDR1 and CDR2 from the germline V gene are SGHRS and YFSETQ. V trimming: 6 bases; J trimming: 4 bases; junction bases outside the gene matches: 18. The CDR3 loop spans 19 amino acids. It was with 60 Vbeta and 13 Jbeta primers that the PCR ran. Using immunoSEQ multiplex PCR, the repertoire was profiled, and TCRdb retains in-frame clones only, with some absent. Of about 250,000 clones listed, 72% are singletons. This clonotype was sampled from a female donor in good health and CMV-seronegative. The source material was PBMCs. V and J are TRBV5-1 and TRBJ2-3; TRBD2 agrees at 12 bases. CDR3: CASTIGAPLAGGDSDTQYF. CDR3 DNA sequence: TGCGCCAGCACTATTGGGGCCCCCCTAGCGGGAGGGGATTCAGATACGCAGTATTTT.